The present TCR beta chain was sequenced within a study of regulatory T cells in long-lasting Graves disease. V was clipped by 0 bases and J by 3 bases, with 16 bases between them. The germline gives CDR1 SGHRS, CDR2 YFSETQ. The CDR3 runs to 16 residues. Combining iRepertoire HTBI primers with Arm-PCR of CDR3 regions, the authors built TCR beta libraries. TCRdb independently ran MiXCR on the multiplex PCR reads; one entry per CDR3 protein. Among hundreds of thousands of distinct CDR3 sequences listed, about 20% were seen once. Time point reported: persistent/refractory GD, antithyroid drugs over 5 years with positive TRAb. The TCR library was made from RNA that had been extracted from PBMCs in TRIzol. Many counts were recorded for this clonotype.

This TCR derives from a female donor with Graves disease. Sequences were derived from peripheral blood mononuclear cells (PBMCs), sampled when the disease was refractory, from a patient treated with antithyroid drugs. The chain employs TRBV5-1 and TRBJ2-7; TRBD1 is a possible D gene (6 bases). The CDR3 reads CASSLGEYRDDYEQYF. In DNA form, the CDR3 reads TGCGCCAGCAGCTTGGGGGAATACAGGGATGACTACGAGCAGTACTTC.